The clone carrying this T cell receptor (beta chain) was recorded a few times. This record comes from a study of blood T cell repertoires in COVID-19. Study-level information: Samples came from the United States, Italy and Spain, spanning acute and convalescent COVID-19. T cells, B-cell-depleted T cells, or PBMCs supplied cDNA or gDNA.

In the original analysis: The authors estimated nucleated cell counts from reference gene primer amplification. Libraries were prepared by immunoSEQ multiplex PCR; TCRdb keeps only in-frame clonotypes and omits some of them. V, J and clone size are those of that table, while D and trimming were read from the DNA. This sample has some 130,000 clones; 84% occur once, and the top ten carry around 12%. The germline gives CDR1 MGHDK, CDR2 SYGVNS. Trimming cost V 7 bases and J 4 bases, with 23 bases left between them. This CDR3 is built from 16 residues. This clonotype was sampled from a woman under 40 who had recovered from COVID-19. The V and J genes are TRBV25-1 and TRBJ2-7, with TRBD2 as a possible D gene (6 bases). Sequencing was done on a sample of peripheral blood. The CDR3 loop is CASNLDRDWGRYEQYF. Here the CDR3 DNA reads TGTGCCAGCAATCTAGACCGGGACTGGGGGAGATACGAGCAGTACTTC.